The table lists the clone carrying this T cell receptor beta chain with a count of one. This specimen belongs to a study of shared clonotypes between healthy human individuals. Trimming removed 4 bases from V and 10 bases from J, with 20 bases in between. The germline CDR1 and CDR2 sequences are SGHNT and YYREEE (reference sequence). The CDR3 runs 15 residues. Profiled with immunoSEQ multiplex PCR; TCRdb holds only in-frame clones, not every one. This sample has around 940,000 clones; 60% to 85% occur once, and the top ten carry 1.5%. The chain is built from TRBV5-4 and TRBJ1-4; unclear D gene. This receptor was taken from a man between 18 and 29 years old in good health. The sample taken for sequencing was memory CD4+ T cells sorted from blood. Subset of the sample: CD45RA-negative fraction. The CDR3 DNA reads TGTGCCAGCAGCCGAGCGGGAGCCATGGAGGGAAAACTGTTTTTT. Encoded protein: CASSRAGAMEGKLFF.